The 8 T cell receptor beta chains below were found in one sample sequenced in a study of T cell repertoires in cytomegalovirus infection. MiXCR, applied by TCRdb to the reads, yields one record per CDR3 protein. The sample lists 630,000 or so distinct CDR3 sequences, approximately 24% occurring once. The sequenced sample was CD8+ T cells from PBMCs. These receptors came from a human donor in good health (CMV status not recorded). Some clones in this sample may be carry-over from other donors' samples.

The sample holds one count of this clonotype. This CDR3 is missing its conserved last phenylalanine or tryptophan, likely due to a read error. The chain recombines TRBV7-2 with TRBJ2-3, with D possibly being TRBD2 (7 bases). Germline CDR1 and CDR2: SGHTA and FQGNSA. This CDR3 spans 15 amino acids. V dropped 1 base and J dropped 2 bases, with 10 bases sitting between them. The CDR3 coding sequence is TGTGCCAGCAGCTTAGGGGGGGGGCCCACAGATACGCAGTATTCT. It specifies CASSLGGGPTDTQYS.

To note about this clonotype: The junction does not match germline at one end; this may be a read error. The V gene is TRBV5-1, the J gene TRBJ2-1, with D perhaps TRBD2 (6 bases). This CDR3 spans 14 amino acids. The germline V gene has CDR1 SGHRS and CDR2 YFSETQ. The CDR3 reads CVSTIPQGGNEQFF. The CDR3 nucleotides are TGCGTCAGCACCATCCCCCAGGGAGGCAATGAGCAGTTCTTC.

This chain joins TRBV10-3 and TRBJ2-7, with D unresolved. CDR3 length equals 14 residues. From germline, CDR1 is ENHRY and CDR2 SYGVKD. Trimming shortened V by 3 bases and J by 5 bases, and 14 bases separated the two germline ends. CDR3 amino acids: CAISDGQFSHEQYV. The DNA of the CDR3 is TGTGCCATCAGTGACGGCCAGTTTTCCCACGAGCAGTACGTC.

This clonotype came up a few times. V gene TRBV5-1 combines with J gene TRBJ2-1, with D perhaps TRBD2 (6 bases). The V end was cut by 5 bases, the J end by 4 bases, with 13 bases between. This CDR3 region has 14 residues. In germline, CDR1 is SGHRS, CDR2 YFSETQ. CDR3 DNA: TGCGCCAGCAGGCTCCCCGGGGGTTACAATGAGCAGTTCTTC. This codes for CASRLPGGYNEQFF.

There are a few counts of this clonotype. This sequence joins TRBV6-5 and TRBJ1-1; D remains ambiguous. The germline CDR1 and CDR2 sequences are MNHEY and SVGAGI. The CDR3 covers 14 residues. Trimming took 7 bases from V and 4 from J, leaving 16 bases between them. CDR3 nucleotide sequence: TGTGCCAGCACCAGAGACGGGGAGAGCACTGAAGCTTTCTTT. Protein: CASTRDGESTEAFF.

This clonotype was counted many times. The chain links TRBV7-8 to TRBJ2-2; D not certain. With 11 bases removed from V and 0 bases from J, the gap between germline ends came to 10 bases. Germline V gene data show CDR1 as SGHVS and CDR2 as FQNEAQ. The CDR3 spans 13 residues. The CDR3 is CALLKPNTGELFF. DNA of the CDR3: TGTGCCCTCTTAAAGCCGAACACCGGGGAGCTGTTTTTT.

The chain carries TRBV4-1 and TRBJ1-2; D unresolved. Germline V gives CDR1 MGHRA, CDR2 YSYEKL. V was trimmed by 0 bases and J by 0 bases, leaving 17 bases between them. The CDR3 totals 18 residues. DNA of the CDR3: TGCGCCAGCAGCCAAGAAGGAGACCAGCCGAACCCTAACTATGGCTACACCTTC. Its protein is CASSQEGDQPNPNYGYTF.

The CDR3 coding sequence is TGTGCCAGCAGCCGGATAGCGGGGGGGCCCATTGACACCGGGGAGCTGTTTTTT. Translated, it gives CASSRIAGGPIDTGELFF. The chain couples TRBV12-3 or TRBV12-4 to TRBJ2-2, with 11 positions matching TRBD2. The CDR3 has 18 residues. Trimming at V came to 6 bases and at J to 3 bases, leaving 12 bases not matched to a gene.